Listed below are T cell receptor beta chains from one sample, sequenced in a study of T cells after yellow fever vaccination. TCRdb itself ran the 5' RACE reads through MiXCR, one entry per CDR3 protein. Of approximately 150,000 distinct CDR3 sequences in the sample, about 6.2% were seen once. Sequences were derived from CD4+ T cells sorted from PBMCs, sampled on the day of the first yellow fever vaccination. The source is a man between 18 and 35 years old who received the YFV17D yellow fever vaccine. Both conserved end residues are part of each CDR3. Each record gives: CDR3 length, V gene, clone size, J gene, D gene, CDR3 DNA, CDR3 protein. A D gene is named only where the DNA matches it firmly. Clone size is shown for a subset of rows, as once, few, many or a class of expanded clone.

15	TRBV20-1	.	TRBJ2-1	.	TGCAGTGCTAGACCGGGGACCGCCGGAGGTAATGAGCAGTTCTTC	CSARPGTAGGNEQFF
16	TRBV29-1	many	TRBJ2-1	.	TGCAGCGTTGATGGGGGCACCTCGAGCTCCTACAATGAGCAGTTCTTC	CSVDGGTSSSYNEQFF
12	TRBV5-1	few	TRBJ2-5	.	TGCGCCAGCATGGGAGGAGGGGAGACCCAGTACTTC	CASMGGGETQYF
10	TRBV20-1	many	TRBJ2-1	.	TGCAGTGCTAGATACAATGAGCAGTTCTTC	CSARYNEQFF
16	TRBV4-3	few	TRBJ2-1	TRBD2	TGCGCCAGCAGCCAGGCGCACGGGGGGGCGGGTAATGAGCAGTTCTTC	CASSQAHGGAGNEQFF
16	TRBV5-6	many	TRBJ2-6	TRBD1	TGTGCCAGCAGCACGACAGGGGGCGGTGGAGCCAACGTCCTGACTTTC	CASSTTGGGGANVLTF
15	TRBV6-1	.	TRBJ1-1	.	TGTGCCAGCAGTGAACAGGGCAGGGGGAACACTGAAGCTTTCTTT	CASSEQGRGNTEAFF
15	TRBV7-3	few	TRBJ2-1	TRBD2	TGTGCCAGCAGCCGTAGCGGGGGGGCGGACAATGAGCAGTTCTTC	CASSRSGGADNEQFF
15	TRBV6-5	many	TRBJ1-1	.	TGTGCCAGCAGTTACGGGAGAGGAAGGAACACTGAAGCTTTCTTT	CASSYGRGRNTEAFF
15	TRBV5-1	many	TRBJ1-6	.	TGCGCCAGCAGCTTTGGGGAATCCTATAATTCACCCCTCCACTTT	CASSFGESYNSPLHF
14	TRBV7-2	few	TRBJ2-3	.	TGTGCCAGCAGACAATCCCCACTTCGAGATACGCAGTATTTT	CASRQSPLRDTQYF
13	TRBV5-3	.	TRBJ1-1	.	TGTGCCAGAAGCCCGGGATTCTGGGCTGAAGCTTTCTTT	CARSPGFWAEAFF
15	TRBV27	few	TRBJ2-3	TRBD1	TGTGCCAGCAGTGACGGGACAGGGCCCACAGATACGCAGTATTTT	CASSDGTGPTDTQYF
14	TRBV7-2	.	TRBJ1-3	.	TGTGCCAGCAGCACACCAGAGAGCGGAAACACCATATATTTT	CASSTPESGNTIYF
15	TRBV5-1	many	TRBJ1-1	.	TGCGCCAGCAGCTTGGTTACGACGGCTGAGGCTGAAGCTTTCTTT	CASSLVTTAEAEAFF
15	TRBV19	many	TRBJ2-6	.	TGTGCCAGTAACTTTGACTCGTCTGGGGCCAACGTCCTGACTTTC	CASNFDSSGANVLTF
16	TRBV19	few	TRBJ1-1	.	TGTGCCAGTAGTTCACAGGGCCATTCACCGAACACTGAAGCTTTCTTT	CASSSQGHSPNTEAFF
15	TRBV25-1	.	TRBJ2-3	TRBD2	TGTGCCAGCAGTCCCCCGGGACTAGCGGGGGGGCCGCAGTATTTT	CASSPPGLAGGPQYF
16	TRBV5-1	few	TRBJ2-3	.	TGCGCCAGTAGCCGACCGGCCCAAAGCGGCACAGATACGCAGTATTTT	CASSRPAQSGTDTQYF
13	TRBV20-1	.	TRBJ1-5	.	TGCAGTGCTACGGGCTCTAGCAAGCAGCCCCAGCATTTT	CSATGSSKQPQHF
11	TRBV20-1	.	TRBJ2-3	.	TGCAGTGCCACTCCCTACCAAACGCAGTATTTT	CSATPYQTQYF
15	TRBV4-3	many	TRBJ1-1	TRBD1	TGCGCCAGCAGCCCTCAGATCACAGGGGGATCCGAAGCTTTCTTT	CASSPQITGGSEAFF
14	TRBV19	many	TRBJ2-3	.	TGTGCCAGCAGAATGGGGGGGGCGCCGAATACGCAGTATTTT	CASRMGGAPNTQYF
15	TRBV19	few	TRBJ1-5	TRBD1	TGTGCCAGTAGTGGGACAGGGTGGAGCAATCAGCCCCAGCATTTT	CASSGTGWSNQPQHF
15	TRBV20-1	.	TRBJ2-2	.	TGCAGTGCTCGGGACTCCCGAACGGGGGCCGGGGAGCTGTTTTTT	CSARDSRTGAGELFF
15	TRBV5-1	.	TRBJ2-3	TRBD2	TGCGCCAGCAGCTTATCCGGGACTAGTAGGGATACGCAGTATTTT	CASSLSGTSRDTQYF
12	TRBV12-3/TRBV12-4	.	TRBJ1-2	.	TGTGCCAGCAGTTCAGGGGAATATGGCTACACCTTC	CASSSGEYGYTF
16	TRBV6-4	many	TRBJ1-2	.	TGTGCCAGCAGTGACTCGTCCGGGGGACTCCTATATGGCTACACCTTC	CASSDSSGGLLYGYTF
16	TRBV5-1	few	TRBJ2-5	.	TGCGCCAGCAGCGTGGGCCAAGCCGCGGGCCAAGAGACCCAGTACTTC	CASSVGQAAGQETQYF
16	TRBV5-1	many	TRBJ2-2	.	TGCGCCAGCAGCCCACCCGGGACACTGAACACCGGGGAGCTGTTTTTT	CASSPPGTLNTGELFF
15	TRBV9	.	TRBJ2-3	.	TGTGCCAGCCCCTTTGGAGGGAAGGAGACAGATACGCAGTATTTT	CASPFGGKETDTQYF
16	TRBV5-1	many	TRBJ2-5	TRBD2	TGCGCCAGCAGAATTGTAGCGGGGGGAGTGAGAGAGACCCAGTACTTC	CASRIVAGGVRETQYF
15	TRBV7-3	many	TRBJ1-4	.	TGTGCCAGCAGTCTTACACCAGCAACTAATGAAAAACTGTTTTTT	CASSLTPATNEKLFF
15	TRBV7-9	many	TRBJ1-2	TRBD1	TGTGCCAGCAGTTCCGGGACAGGGGTACGGGATGGCTACACCTTC	CASSSGTGVRDGYTF
14	TRBV7-2	many	TRBJ2-2	.	TGTGCCAGCAGCTTGACGATAAGCACCGGGGAGCTGTTTTTT	CASSLTISTGELFF
15	TRBV4-3	.	TRBJ2-5	TRBD2	TGCGCCAGCAGCCAAGCGGGGGGGGTACGAGAGACCCAGTACTTC	CASSQAGGVRETQYF
17	TRBV4-3	many	TRBJ1-1	.	TGCGCCAGCAGCCAACAACTCAACCTCAGGGTACCCACTGAAGCTTTCTTT	CASSQQLNLRVPTEAFF
17	TRBV7-8	many	TRBJ2-1	.	TGTGCCAGCAGCCACGACGAGGGACCTAGCTCCTACAATGAGCAGTTCTTC	CASSHDEGPSSYNEQFF
12	TRBV2	few	TRBJ1-4	.	TGTGCCAGCAGGGCCGGAGATGAAAAACTGTTTTTT	CASRAGDEKLFF
12	TRBV5-1	many	TRBJ2-7	.	TGCGCCAGCAGCTTGCTTGGGGACGAGCAGTACTTC	CASSLLGDEQYF
13	TRBV5-6	many	TRBJ2-5	.	TGTGCCAGCAGCTTGTTCATTGGGGAGACCCAGTACTTC	CASSLFIGETQYF
15	TRBV5-1	.	TRBJ2-1	.	TGCGCCAGCAGCTTGGAACTGGTAGGAGGGGATGAGCAGTTCTTC	CASSLELVGGDEQFF
14	TRBV30	.	TRBJ2-7	TRBD1	TGTGCCTGGAAAAGACAGGGAAGCTCCTACGAGCAGTACTTC	CAWKRQGSSYEQYF
13	TRBV7-9	many	TRBJ1-1	.	TGTGCCAGCAGGTCCCATGGGGACACTGAAGCTTTCTTT	CASRSHGDTEAFF
15	TRBV4-1	many	TRBJ1-1	.	TGCGCCAGCAGCCCAGAGGTGGCAAGGTACACTGAAGCTTTCTTT	CASSPEVARYTEAFF
16	TRBV28	few	TRBJ2-2	.	TGTGCCAGCAGCGAAATGCCCACGACGAACACCGGGGAGCTGTTTTTT	CASSEMPTTNTGELFF
13	TRBV20-1	many	TRBJ2-3	.	TGCAGTGCTAGATTAGTCCGCACAGATACGCAGTATTTT	CSARLVRTDTQYF
15	TRBV12-5	.	TRBJ1-1	.	TGTGCTAGTGGTCCTGGACAGTCCCTTCGGGCTGAAGCTTTCTTT	CASGPGQSLRAEAFF
13	TRBV24-1	.	TRBJ2-1	.	TGTGCCACCAGTGATCGACCTCGGGATGAGCAGTTCTTC	CATSDRPRDEQFF
12	TRBV12-3/TRBV12-4	many	TRBJ2-5	.	TGTGCCAGCAGTTTATCTCCAGAGACCCAGTACTTC	CASSLSPETQYF
17	TRBV4-1	many	TRBJ2-3	TRBD2	TGCGCCAGCAGCCAGGTCCTAGCGGGGGGCTTCACAGATACGCAGTATTTT	CASSQVLAGGFTDTQYF
15	TRBV29-1	many	TRBJ2-3	.	TGCAGCGTTGAATTAGGACTGGTTGGGGGAGATACGCAGTATTTT	CSVELGLVGGDTQYF
13	TRBV27	.	TRBJ1-6	.	TGTGCCAGCAGTTTTTTCAGGAATTCACCCCTCCACTTT	CASSFFRNSPLHF
12	TRBV12-3/TRBV12-4	.	TRBJ2-2	.	TGTGCCAACAGCCAGGGAACCGGGGAGCTGTTTTTT	CANSQGTGELFF
15	TRBV30	few	TRBJ2-7	TRBD2	TGTGCCTGGAGCGCCGTGGGAGGGGCGTCCTACGAGCAGTACTTC	CAWSAVGGASYEQYF
15	TRBV3-1	many	TRBJ2-3	.	TGTGCCAGCAGCCGAATTATCGGGTCCCGAGATACGCAGTATTTT	CASSRIIGSRDTQYF
14	TRBV5-1	many	TRBJ2-1	TRBD1	TGCGCCAGCAACCTGGGACAGGGGGCCAATGAGCAGTTCTTC	CASNLGQGANEQFF
16	TRBV5-1	many	TRBJ2-6	.	TGCGCCAGCAGCCCGGCTACTTTCTCTGGGGCCAACGTCCTGACTTTC	CASSPATFSGANVLTF
15	TRBV7-8	.	TRBJ1-2	.	TGTGCCAGCAGCGCCGGGCCCCCAGGGAACTATGGCTACACCTTC	CASSAGPPGNYGYTF